Following are 27 T cell receptor beta chains from one sample sequenced in a study of T-cell reconstitution after alpha-beta-depleted transplantation in children. Unique molecular identifiers were incorporated into the prepared TCRbeta library. TCRdb redid the calling of the PCR reads with MiXCR, one entry per CDR3 protein. The profile shows under 750,000 distinct CDR3 sequences, under 25% of them singletons. Sequencing used PBMCs, mostly from graft donor cells, obtained 360 days after TCRalphabeta/CD19-depleted stem cell transplant. The receptors here all came from a boy in the first two years of life who had a stem cell transplant for acute myeloid leukemia, so the T cells may come from the graft donor.

The J gene is TRBJ1-1, the V gene TRBV6-1; no clear D gene. The germline CDR1 and CDR2 sequences are MNHNS and SASEGT. V lost 3 bases and J lost 1, with 9 bases in between. The CDR3 extends over 14 amino acids. This chain's CDR3 is CASSESQPNTEAFF. Here the CDR3 DNA reads TGTGCCAGCAGTGAGTCGCAGCCGAACACTGAAGCTTTCTTT.

There are a few counts of this clonotype. This chain joins TRBV9 and TRBJ2-5; TRBD1 matches 8 bases. The CDR3 spans 16 residues. In germline, CDR1 is SGDLS, CDR2 YYNGEE. Trimming removed 0 bases from V and 4 bases from J; junction bases left unmatched: 8. As DNA, the CDR3 is TGTGCCAGCAGCGTAGCTACGTGGCAGGGGGCAGAGACCCAGTACTTC. This sequence encodes CASSVATWQGAETQYF.

This clonotype has a handful of counts. The rearrangement uses TRBV12-3 or TRBV12-4 and TRBJ2-7; unclear D gene. V shed 3 bases and J shed 6 bases, with 12 bases lying between them. This CDR3 is built from 13 residues. The DNA for the CDR3 is TGTGCCAGCAGTTTGAGAGTCTGGCCCGAGCAGTACTTC. It yields the protein CASSLRVWPEQYF.

The chain employs TRBV6-5 and TRBJ2-2; tentatively, D is TRBD2 (7 bases). Trimming pared 0 bases from V and 4 bases from J, leaving 15 bases between. Germline loops: CDR1 MNHEY, CDR2 SVGAGI. This CDR3 contains 17 residues. The DNA of the CDR3 is TGTGCCAGCAGTTACTCGTTTTCGCGGGGGCTCACCGGGGAGCTGTTTTTT. Protein sequence: CASSYSFSRGLTGELFF.

The V gene is TRBV6-2 or TRBV6-3, the J gene TRBJ1-1; a weak D match, TRBD1 (6 bases). From germline, CDR1 is MNHEY and CDR2 SVGEGT. The length of the CDR3 is 15 residues. Deletions cut 6 bases from V and 1 base from J, with 15 bases between. The CDR3, as DNA: TGTGCCAGCAGGCCCCCGGGACATCCGAACACTGAAGCTTTCTTT. Its translation is CASRPPGHPNTEAFF.

V gene TRBV6-1 combines with J gene TRBJ2-3; perhaps D is TRBD1 or TRBD2 (6 bases each). CDR3 length equals 14 residues. Trimming pared 8 bases from V and 4 bases from J, leaving 16 bases between. CDR1 and CDR2 from the germline V gene are MNHNS and SASEGT. In nucleotides, the CDR3 is TGTGCCAGCCGGGCGAGGGGGGTCCCAGATACGCAGTATTTT. Its translation is CASRARGVPDTQYF.

The CDR3 sequence is CASSSGQARPYMNTEAFF. CDR3 sequence (DNA): TGTGCCAGCAGTTCGGGACAGGCGAGGCCGTACATGAACACTGAAGCTTTCTTT. V gene TRBV28 combines with J gene TRBJ1-1, with 8 positions matching TRBD1. The germline V gene encodes CDR1 MDHEN and CDR2 SYDVKM. The ends lost 4 bases at V and 0 bases at J; junction bases unmatched: 13. The CDR3 has 18 residues.

This clonotype has just a few counts. The V call is TRBV20-1, the J call TRBJ2-3; tentatively, D is TRBD2 (5 bases). Germline CDR1 reads DFQATT; CDR2 reads SNEGSKA (reference sequence). The CDR3 length is 14 residues. The germline V and J ends were trimmed by 6 bases and 0 bases, with 13 bases remaining between them. CDR3 nucleotides: TGCAGTGCCGCAACACTAGGAAGCACAGATACGCAGTATTTT. Translation gives CSAATLGSTDTQYF.

This clonotype showed up many times. The CDR3 reads CSVAPRGGAQETQYF. DNA for the CDR3: TGCAGCGTCGCTCCACGAGGGGGGGCCCAAGAGACCCAGTACTTC. V is TRBV29-1 and J is TRBJ2-5; D may be TRBD2 (7 bases). Trimming pared 6 bases from V and 1 base from J, leaving 18 bases between. The CDR3 has 15 amino acids. Per the germline V gene, CDR1 is SQVTM and CDR2 is ANQGSEA.

This clonotype occurred many times. This chain links TRBV4-1 with TRBJ2-1; D is perhaps TRBD1 or TRBD2 (5 bases each). The germline CDR1 and CDR2 sequences are MGHRA and YSYEKL. CDR3 length: 11 residues. V lost 2 bases, J lost 15 bases, and 11 bases lay in between. CDR3 sequence (DNA): TGCGCCAGCAGCCAACAGGGAGCCCCGTTCTTC. Translation: CASSQQGAPFF.

A few counts support this clonotype. The chain carries TRBV29-1 and TRBJ1-1; D possibly corresponds to TRBD1 (5 bases). Germline V gives CDR1 SQVTM, CDR2 ANQGSEA. V lost 3 bases and J lost 4, with 15 bases in between. CDR3 size: 14 residues. The CDR3 region is CSVEPRVGSTEAFF. CDR3 nucleotide sequence: TGCAGCGTTGAGCCCAGGGTCGGGAGCACTGAAGCTTTCTTT. Using reference TRBV29-1 and TRBJ1-1 for the parts outside the CDR3, the full variable domain is SAVISQKPSRDICQRGTSLTIQCQVDSQVTMMFWYRQQPGQSLTLIATANQGSEATYESGFVIDKFPISRPNLTFSTLTVSNMSPEDSSIYLCSVEPRVGSTEAFFGQGTRLTVV.

The CDR3 DNA follows: TGTGCCATCAGTGACCGGGACAGGGGGAACTATGGCTACACCTTC. This codes for CAISDRDRGNYGYTF. The V and J genes are TRBV10-3 and TRBJ1-2; 11 positions match TRBD1. Trimming took 3 bases from V and 2 from J; bases not matched to a gene: 2. Germline lookup yields CDR1 ENHRY and CDR2 SYGVKD. The CDR3 is made up of 15 amino acids.

This clonotype was seen a handful of times. The chain has TRBV6-1 and TRBJ1-3; 12 bases fit TRBD1. From germline, CDR1 is MNHNS and CDR2 SASEGT. The CDR3 length is 16 residues. Germline trimming cut 5 bases from V and 0 bases from J; bases unmatched to any gene: 2. DNA of the CDR3: TGTGCCAGCAGTCGGGACAGGGGGCACTCTGGAAACACCATATATTTT. As protein: CASSRDRGHSGNTIYF.

The chain is built from TRBV29-1 and TRBJ1-1; D unclear. The CDR3 totals 11 residues. Germline lookup yields CDR1 SQVTM and CDR2 ANQGSEA. V was clipped by 5 bases and J by 5 bases, with 9 bases between them. CDR3 region: CSVFLPTEAFF. CDR3 sequence (DNA): TGCAGCGTTTTTTTGCCAACTGAAGCTTTCTTT.

This clonotype was counted at least ten times. The V and J genes are TRBV12-3 or TRBV12-4 and TRBJ2-7; weak D call: TRBD1 (5 bases). V was pared by 3 bases and J by 3 bases, with 6 bases between. CDR3 length: 12 residues. CDR3 sequence (DNA): TGTGCCAGCAGTTTTAGGGGCTACGAGCAGTACTTC. Residues: CASSFRGYEQYF.

The chain combines TRBV6-1 with TRBJ2-7; D remains unclear. V was cut by 6 bases and J by 3 bases, with 18 bases left in between. Germline loops: CDR1 MNHNS, CDR2 SASEGT. This CDR3 is 15 amino acids long. The CDR3 sequence is CASRPGPISSYEQYF. CDR3 nucleotide sequence: TGTGCCAGCAGACCCGGACCGATCTCGAGCTACGAGCAGTACTTC.

The chain has TRBV4-1 and TRBJ2-1; weak D call: TRBD1 (5 bases). The germline V gene encodes CDR1 MGHRA and CDR2 YSYEKL. The CDR3 has 17 residues. Trimming left V 3 bases short and J 5 bases short, with 20 bases between. CDR3 sequence (DNA): TGCGCCAGCAGCCATTACTATCGACAGCTTAGGGACAATGAGCAGTTCTTC. Translating gives CASSHYYRQLRDNEQFF.

The chain recombines TRBV12-3 or TRBV12-4 with TRBJ2-1, with D possibly being TRBD1 (6 bases). The CDR3 runs 13 residues. Trimming left V 4 bases short and J 11 bases short, with 15 bases between. The chain's CDR3 is CASSWGPTGQQFF. As DNA, the CDR3 is TGTGCCAGCAGTTGGGGACCGACAGGTCAGCAGTTCTTC.

This chain links TRBV20-1 with TRBJ2-3; 10 bases fit TRBD2. Per germline, CDR1 DFQATT and CDR2 SNEGSKA (reference sequence). This CDR3 is built from 15 residues. With V trimmed by 4 bases and J by 2 bases, 6 bases remained unmatched. Here the CDR3 reads CSATTLAGTTDTQYF. The CDR3, as DNA: TGCAGTGCTACCACACTAGCGGGGACCACAGATACGCAGTATTTT.

In regard to this clonotype: A single base separates this from a much larger clone, so it may be a read error. The chain combines TRBV6-4 with TRBJ1-5; no clear D. CDR1 and CDR2 (germline): MRHNA, SNTAGT. Trimming took 3 bases from V and 1 from J, leaving 4 bases between them. There are 13 residues in the CDR3. CDR3 protein: CASSESSNQPQHF. The CDR3 DNA is TGTGCCAGCAGTGAAAGCAGCAATCAGCCCCAGCATTTT.

This clonotype was observed many times. The V call is TRBV12-3 or TRBV12-4, the J call TRBJ2-7; tentative D call: TRBD1 (6 bases). The length of the CDR3 is 14 residues. With 3 bases removed from V and 1 base from J, the gap between germline ends came to 10 bases. CDR3 in amino acids: CASSFERGSYEQYF. In DNA, the CDR3 is TGTGCCAGCAGTTTCGAGAGGGGGTCCTACGAGCAGTACTTC.

In its sample, this clonotype was seen many times. J is TRBJ2-5 and V is TRBV7-8; D not certain. Germline V gives CDR1 SGHVS, CDR2 FQNEAQ. The CDR3 loop spans 14 amino acids. Trimming took off 3 bases at V and 2 bases at J, with 10 bases between the two ends. CDR3 sequence (DNA): TGTGCCAGCAGCTTGCGCCAGATACAAGAGACCCAGTACTTC. Its translation is CASSLRQIQETQYF.

This clonotype was seen a handful of times. The CDR3 sequence is CASSQDWGVEAFF. DNA for the CDR3: TGTGCCAGCAGCCAAGATTGGGGGGTTGAAGCTTTCTTT. The chain couples TRBV14 to TRBJ1-1; D possibly corresponds to TRBD1 (5 bases). Germline CDR1 is SGHDN and CDR2 is FVKESK. There are 13 residues in the CDR3. V was cut by 0 bases and J by 7 bases, with 9 bases left in between. Filled out from reference TRBV14 and TRBJ1-1, the complete variable domain reads EAGVTQFPSHSVIEKGQTVTLRCDPISGHDNLYWYRRVMGKEIKFLLHFVKESKQDESGMPNNRFLAERTGGTYSTLKVQPAELEDSGVYFCASSQDWGVEAFFGQGTRLTVV.

The chain joins TRBV20-1 to TRBJ2-1, with D possibly TRBD1 on 5 matching bases. V was clipped by 0 bases and J by 0 bases, with 18 bases between them. The CDR3 is 18 residues long. Germline V gene sequence: CDR1 DFQATT, CDR2 SNEGSKA (reference sequence). The CDR3, as DNA: TGCAGTGCTAGAGATCAGGGCAGTGGACCTAGCTCCTACAATGAGCAGTTCTTC. Protein sequence: CSARDQGSGPSSYNEQFF.

This clonotype was seen many times. This rearrangement joins TRBV25-1 to TRBJ2-7; tentative D call: TRBD1 (6 bases). V lost 3 bases and J 2 bases, leaving 23 bases between the germline ends. Germline V CDR1 and CDR2: MGHDK, SYGVNS. The CDR3 totals 18 residues. CDR3 residues: CASSESLGGPTSTYEQYF. CDR3 in DNA: TGTGCCAGCAGTGAGTCCCTTGGGGGCCCAACTTCCACCTACGAGCAGTACTTC.

V and J are TRBV28 and TRBJ2-3, with D possibly called TRBD1 or TRBD2 (6 bases each). The CDR3 is made up of 14 amino acids. Looked up from germline, CDR1 is MDHEN and CDR2 is SYDVKM. V was trimmed by 3 bases and J by 6 bases, leaving 13 bases between them. Here the CDR3 reads CASSLEQGRDTQYF. CDR3 coding DNA: TGTGCCAGCAGTTTGGAGCAGGGGAGGGATACGCAGTATTTT.

This clonotype has at least ten counts. The V gene is TRBV12-3 or TRBV12-4, the J gene TRBJ2-2, with D possibly TRBD2 on 6 matching bases. This CDR3 spans 13 amino acids. Trimming shortened V by 8 bases and J by 2 bases, and 9 bases separated the two germline ends. The CDR3 DNA sequence: TGTGCCAGCCAGGGACTTAACACCGGGGAGCTGTTTTTT. As protein: CASQGLNTGELFF.